This T cell receptor beta chain is from a study of blood T cell repertoires in COVID-19 (dated by TCRdb to the early 2020s). Study-level background: Samples covering the acute and convalescent phases of COVID-19 were provided by collaborators in the United States, Italy and Spain. Deeply sampled blood TCRbeta repertoires from subjects exposed to, actively infected with, or recovered from COVID-19 were included in the dataset. HLA class I and class II types, where available, came from metadata supplied by the sample provider rather than from assay-based typing. Sample metadata almost always included a de-identified subject ID, COVID-19 status, age in years and sex. The repertoires were made available in a free public database intended to serve as a resource for research on the immune response to SARS-CoV-2. The samples were drawn from two sources: the first 160 participants of the ongoing ImmuneRACE study, and 1,200 or so subjects contributed by 6 global collaborators. The prospective study material was composed of cDNA or gDNA derived from T cells, B-cell-depleted T cells, or PBMCs.

TCRbeta CDR3 regions were amplified from genomic DNA using the immunoSEQ Assay, a bias-controlled multiplex PCR. The original pipeline was this. The number of nucleated cells in each sample was estimated by amplification of reference gene primers within the assay. To quantify the absolute abundance of each unique TCRbeta CDR3 rearrangement, sequence reads were collapsed and filtered. For each sample, productive Simpson clonality was calculated as the square root of Simpson's diversity index over productive rearrangements. TCRdb took this table from immuneACCESS and kept in-frame rearrangements with V and J called. Such tables lack part of the clones; where checked against another copy, unresolved V genes explain under half of the gap, and the rest is unexplained. The D gene and trimming were derived from the DNA, and the V and J assignments and clone size from that table. This sample gives some 100,000 clones in total; approximately 91% of them show up just once. The ten largest clones add up to over 0.95% of the sample.

Collaborating institutions collected whole blood in K2EDTA tubes following their own protocols. For TCRbeta analysis, collaborators shipped samples in one of three forms: frozen whole blood, isolated PBMCs, or DNA extracted from either of those sample types. General findings and caveats noted by the study authors: The amount of clinical and demographic metadata varied by source and participant and was provided uncurated.

The CDR3 contains 15 residues, cysteine and phenylalanine counted. Only the CDR3 DNA is retained, 45 bases long and in frame from the first base. The germline V gene supplies CDR1 MDHEN and CDR2 SYDVKM. Relative to germline, V is missing 6 bases and J is missing 1 base, with 6 bases of the junction outside any gene match. As for this clone: Which antigen it targets is not known. No clone much larger than this one lies a single base away; base qualities are absent.

The chain employs TRBV28 and TRBJ2-7, with TRBD1 identical over 10 junction bases. Sequenced: peripheral blood. This sequence originates from a man aged 55 to 70 with acute or convalescent COVID-19. The bases read TGTGCCAGCAGGGAGAGACAGGGGGCGTCCTACGAGCAGTACTTC. Translated, this is CASRERQGASYEQYF.